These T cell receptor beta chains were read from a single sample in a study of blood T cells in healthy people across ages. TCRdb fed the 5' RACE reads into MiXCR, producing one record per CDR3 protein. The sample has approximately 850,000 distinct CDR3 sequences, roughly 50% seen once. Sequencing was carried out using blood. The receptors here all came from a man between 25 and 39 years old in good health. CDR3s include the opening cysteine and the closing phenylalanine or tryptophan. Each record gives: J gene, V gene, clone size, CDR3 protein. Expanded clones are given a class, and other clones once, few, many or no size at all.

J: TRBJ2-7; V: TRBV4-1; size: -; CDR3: CASSHPEGEQYF
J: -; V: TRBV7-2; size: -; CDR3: CASSFRRDTGAFF
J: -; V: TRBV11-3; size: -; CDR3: CASGRGGSYEQYF
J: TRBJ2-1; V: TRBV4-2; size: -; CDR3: CASSLESTDLLREQFF
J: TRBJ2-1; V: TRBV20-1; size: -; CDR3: CSAREVAGVLNEQFF
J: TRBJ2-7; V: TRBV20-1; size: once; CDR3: CSARLHEQYF
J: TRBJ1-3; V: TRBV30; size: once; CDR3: CAWSVPSTASGNTIYF
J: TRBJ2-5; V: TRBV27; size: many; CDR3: CASSSGLVETQYF
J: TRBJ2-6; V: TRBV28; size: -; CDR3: CASRRPSSGANVLTF
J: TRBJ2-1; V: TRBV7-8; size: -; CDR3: CASSLMDSAPNEQFF
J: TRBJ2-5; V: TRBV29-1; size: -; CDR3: CSVEIPGQSASGQYF
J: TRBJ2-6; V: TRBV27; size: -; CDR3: CASSPTNPSGANVLTF
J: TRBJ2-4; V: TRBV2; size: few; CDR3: CASSEGAGQNIQYF
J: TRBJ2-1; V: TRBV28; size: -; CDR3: CASSLGKQAQFF
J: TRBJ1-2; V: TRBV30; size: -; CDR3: CAWRNYGGYTF
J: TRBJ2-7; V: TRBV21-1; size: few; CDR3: CASPRYRVIPYEQYF
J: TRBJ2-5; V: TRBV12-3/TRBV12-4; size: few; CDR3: CASRPGVWETQYF
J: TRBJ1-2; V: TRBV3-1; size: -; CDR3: CASSQWRAGQGYGYTF
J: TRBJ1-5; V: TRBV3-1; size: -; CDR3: CASSLGQGPGGPQHF
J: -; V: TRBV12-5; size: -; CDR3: CASGLTGQKETQYF
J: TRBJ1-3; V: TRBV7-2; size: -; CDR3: CASSLTKADTIYF
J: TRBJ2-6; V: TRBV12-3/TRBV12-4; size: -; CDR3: CASSPSGQGLPGANVLTF
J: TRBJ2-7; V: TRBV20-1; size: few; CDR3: CSARVPGLVTYEQYF
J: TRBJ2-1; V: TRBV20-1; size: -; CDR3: CSARDPLGGYNEQFF
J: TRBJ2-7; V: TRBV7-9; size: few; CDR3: CASSDSAGGSYEQYF
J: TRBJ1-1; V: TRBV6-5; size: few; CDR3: CASSYSSRYTEAFF
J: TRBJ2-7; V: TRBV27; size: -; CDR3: CASSPDRGMYEQYF
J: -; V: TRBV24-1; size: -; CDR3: CATSDRQGGLAGPYNEQYF
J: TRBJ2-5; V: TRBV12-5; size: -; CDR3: CASGLDLQETQYF
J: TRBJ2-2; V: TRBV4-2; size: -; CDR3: CASSPDLQGYTGELFF
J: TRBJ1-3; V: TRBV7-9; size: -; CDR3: CASSMGGGNTIYF
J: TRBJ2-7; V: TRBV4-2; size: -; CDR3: CASSQDLVDYEQYF
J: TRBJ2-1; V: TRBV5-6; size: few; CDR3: CASSLVAASPIHNEQFF
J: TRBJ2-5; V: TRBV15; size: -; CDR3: CATSRDLGQGKTQYF